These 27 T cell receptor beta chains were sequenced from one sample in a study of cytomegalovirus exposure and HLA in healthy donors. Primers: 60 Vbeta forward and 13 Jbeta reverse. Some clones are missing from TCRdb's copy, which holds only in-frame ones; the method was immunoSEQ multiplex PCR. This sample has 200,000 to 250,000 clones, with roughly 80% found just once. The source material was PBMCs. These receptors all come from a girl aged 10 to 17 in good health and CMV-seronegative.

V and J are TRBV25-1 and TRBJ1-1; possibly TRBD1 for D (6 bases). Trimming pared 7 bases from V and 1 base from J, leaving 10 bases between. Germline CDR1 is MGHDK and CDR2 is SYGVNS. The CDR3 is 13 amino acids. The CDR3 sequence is CASMGHSNTEAFF. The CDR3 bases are TGTGCCAGCATGGGACACTCGAACACTGAAGCTTTCTTT.

CDR3 coding DNA: TGTGCCAGCAGGACCACTCGGACAGGGAGGAATTCACCCCTCCACTTT. As protein: CASRTTRTGRNSPLHF. The V call is TRBV28, the J call TRBJ1-6, with 8 bases identical to TRBD1. Germline V CDR1 and CDR2: MDHEN, SYDVKM. V was clipped by 6 bases and J by 7 bases; unmatched bases: 11. This CDR3 has 16 residues.

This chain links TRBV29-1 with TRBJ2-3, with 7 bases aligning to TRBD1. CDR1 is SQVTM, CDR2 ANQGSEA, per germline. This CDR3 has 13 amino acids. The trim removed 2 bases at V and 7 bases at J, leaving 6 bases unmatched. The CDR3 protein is CSVEKGGRNTQYF. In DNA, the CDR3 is TGCAGCGTTGAAAAAGGGGGCCGGAATACGCAGTATTTT.

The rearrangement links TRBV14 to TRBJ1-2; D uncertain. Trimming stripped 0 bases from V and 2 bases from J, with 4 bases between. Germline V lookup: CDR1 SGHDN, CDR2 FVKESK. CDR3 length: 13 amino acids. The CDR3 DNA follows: TGTGCCAGCAGCCAAGACAGGAACTATGGCTACACCTTC. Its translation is CASSQDRNYGYTF.

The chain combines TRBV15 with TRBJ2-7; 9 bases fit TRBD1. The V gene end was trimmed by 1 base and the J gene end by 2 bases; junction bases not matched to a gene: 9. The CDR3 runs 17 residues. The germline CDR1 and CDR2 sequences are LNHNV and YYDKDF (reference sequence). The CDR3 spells CATSRANRGQFAYEQYF. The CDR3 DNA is TGTGCCACCAGCAGAGCCAACAGGGGGCAATTCGCCTACGAGCAGTACTTC.

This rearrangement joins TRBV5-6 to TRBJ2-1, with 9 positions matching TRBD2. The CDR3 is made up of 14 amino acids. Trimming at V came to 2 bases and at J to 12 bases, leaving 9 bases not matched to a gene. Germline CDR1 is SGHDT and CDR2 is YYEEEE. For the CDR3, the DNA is TGTGCCAGCAGCTTTCGGACTAGCGCTTGGGTGCAGTTCTTC. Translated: CASSFRTSAWVQFF.

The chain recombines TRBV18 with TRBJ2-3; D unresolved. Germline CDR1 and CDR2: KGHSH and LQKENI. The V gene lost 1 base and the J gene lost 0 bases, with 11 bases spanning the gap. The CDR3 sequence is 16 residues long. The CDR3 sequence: CASSPRGVASTDTQYF. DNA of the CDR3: TGTGCCAGCTCACCACGAGGTGTAGCTAGCACAGATACGCAGTATTTT.

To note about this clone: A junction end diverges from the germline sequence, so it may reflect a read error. This CDR3 reads CASSLGAEPKAGF. The DNA for the CDR3 is TGTGCCAGCAGCCTGGGAGCCGAGCCCAAGGCCGGCTTC. The rearrangement uses TRBV28 and TRBJ1-2, with no clear D. CDR1 is MDHEN and CDR2 is SYDVKM in the germline V gene. The CDR3 totals 13 residues.

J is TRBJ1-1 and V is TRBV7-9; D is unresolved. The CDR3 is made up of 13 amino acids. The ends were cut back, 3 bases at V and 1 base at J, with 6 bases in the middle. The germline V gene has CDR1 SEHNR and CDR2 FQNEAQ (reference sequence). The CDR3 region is CASSLSRNTEAFF. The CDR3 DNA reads TGTGCCAGCAGCTTGTCTCGGAACACTGAAGCTTTCTTT. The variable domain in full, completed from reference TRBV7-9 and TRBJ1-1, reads DTGVSQNPRHKITKRGQNVTFRCDPISEHNRLYWYRQTLGQGPEFLTYFQNEAQLEKSRLLSDRFSAERPKGSFSTLEIQRTEQGDSAMYLCASSLSRNTEAFFGQGTRLTVV.

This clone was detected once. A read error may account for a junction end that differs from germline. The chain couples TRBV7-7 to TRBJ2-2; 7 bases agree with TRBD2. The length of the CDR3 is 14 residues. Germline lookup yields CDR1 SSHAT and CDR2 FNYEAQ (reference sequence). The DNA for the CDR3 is TGTGCTAGCAGCTTGGGGACTAACGCCGGGGAGCTGTTTTTT. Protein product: CASSLGTNAGELFF.

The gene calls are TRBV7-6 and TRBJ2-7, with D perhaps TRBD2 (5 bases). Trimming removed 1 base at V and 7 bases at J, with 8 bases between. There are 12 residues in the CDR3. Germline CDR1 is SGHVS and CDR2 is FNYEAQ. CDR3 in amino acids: CASSLDRGEQYF. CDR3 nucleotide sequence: TGTGCCAGCAGCTTAGATCGCGGGGAGCAGTACTTC.

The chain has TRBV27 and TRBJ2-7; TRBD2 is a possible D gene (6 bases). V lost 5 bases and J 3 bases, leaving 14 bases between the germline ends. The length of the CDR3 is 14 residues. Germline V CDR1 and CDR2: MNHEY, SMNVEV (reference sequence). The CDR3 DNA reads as TGTGCCAGCAGTAGAGCAGGGACTGGCTACGAGCAGTACTTC. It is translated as CASSRAGTGYEQYF.

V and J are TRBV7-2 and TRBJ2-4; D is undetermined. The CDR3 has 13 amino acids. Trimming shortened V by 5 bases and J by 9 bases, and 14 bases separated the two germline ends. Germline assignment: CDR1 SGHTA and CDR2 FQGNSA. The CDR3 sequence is CASSVETNRIQYF. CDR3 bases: TGTGCCAGCAGCGTAGAAACTAATCGCATTCAGTACTTC. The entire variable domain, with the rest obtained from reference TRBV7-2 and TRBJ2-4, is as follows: GAGVSQSPSNKVTEKGKDVELRCDPISGHTALYWYRQSLGQGLEFLIYFQGNSAPDKSGLPSDRFSAERTGGSVSTLTIQRTQQEDSAVYLCASSVETNRIQYFGAGTRLSVL.

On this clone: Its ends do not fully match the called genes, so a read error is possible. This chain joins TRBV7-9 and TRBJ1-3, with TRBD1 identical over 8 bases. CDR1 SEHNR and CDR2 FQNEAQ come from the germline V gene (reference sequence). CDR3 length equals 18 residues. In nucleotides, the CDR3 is TGTTCCAGCAGCCTCCGACAGGGGTGGCTCTCCTCTGGAAACACCATATATTTT. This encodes CSSSLRQGWLSSGNTIYF.

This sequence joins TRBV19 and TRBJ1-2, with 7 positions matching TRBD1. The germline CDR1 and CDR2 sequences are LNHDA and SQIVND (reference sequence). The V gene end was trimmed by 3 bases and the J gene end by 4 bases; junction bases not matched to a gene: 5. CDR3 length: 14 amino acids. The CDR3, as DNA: TGTGCCAGTAGTATGGGGACAGCGAGCTATGGCTACACCTTC. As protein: CASSMGTASYGYTF.

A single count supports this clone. The CDR3 here is CASREQGYEQYF. In nucleotides, the CDR3 is TGTGCCAGCAGAGAACAGGGCTACGAGCAGTACTTC. V usage is TRBV6-1 and J usage is TRBJ2-5, with D perhaps TRBD1 (6 bases). TRBJ2-7 explains the end of the DNA better; the J call may be wrong. The germline V gene has CDR1 MNHNS and CDR2 SASEGT. The CDR3 has 12 residues.

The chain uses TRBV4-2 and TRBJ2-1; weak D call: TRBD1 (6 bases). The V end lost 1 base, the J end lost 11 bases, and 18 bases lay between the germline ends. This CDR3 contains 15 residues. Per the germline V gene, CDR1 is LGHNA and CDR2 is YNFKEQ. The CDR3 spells CASSQVAQGFNKQFF. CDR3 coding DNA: TGTGCCAGCAGCCAAGTCGCACAGGGCTTTAATAAGCAGTTCTTC.

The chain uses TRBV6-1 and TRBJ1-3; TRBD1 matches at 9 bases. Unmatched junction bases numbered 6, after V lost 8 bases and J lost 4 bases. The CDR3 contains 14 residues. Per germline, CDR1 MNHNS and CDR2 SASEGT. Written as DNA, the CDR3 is TGTGCCAGCCATCGGGACAGGGTCGGAAACACCATATATTTT. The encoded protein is CASHRDRVGNTIYF.

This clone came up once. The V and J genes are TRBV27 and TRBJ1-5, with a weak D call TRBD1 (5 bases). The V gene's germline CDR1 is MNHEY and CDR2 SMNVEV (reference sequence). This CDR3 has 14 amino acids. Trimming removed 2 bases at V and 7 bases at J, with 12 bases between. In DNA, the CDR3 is TGTGCCAGCAGTTTAATGACAGATGGGCAGCCCCAGCATTTT. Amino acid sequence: CASSLMTDGQPQHF.

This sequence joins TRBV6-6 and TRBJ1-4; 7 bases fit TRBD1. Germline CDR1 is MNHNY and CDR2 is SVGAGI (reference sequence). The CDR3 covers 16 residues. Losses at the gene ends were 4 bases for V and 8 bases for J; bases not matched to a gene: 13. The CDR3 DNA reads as TGTGCCAGCAGTTTCCAGCAGACAGGGTTTAACGAAAAACTGTTTTTT. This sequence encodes CASSFQQTGFNEKLFF.

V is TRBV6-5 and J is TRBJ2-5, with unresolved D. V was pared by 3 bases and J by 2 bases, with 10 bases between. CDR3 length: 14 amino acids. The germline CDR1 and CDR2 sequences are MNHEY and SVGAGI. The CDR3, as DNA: TGTGCCAGCAGTTATTCCTCAACACAAGAGACCCAGTACTTC. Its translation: CASSYSSTQETQYF.

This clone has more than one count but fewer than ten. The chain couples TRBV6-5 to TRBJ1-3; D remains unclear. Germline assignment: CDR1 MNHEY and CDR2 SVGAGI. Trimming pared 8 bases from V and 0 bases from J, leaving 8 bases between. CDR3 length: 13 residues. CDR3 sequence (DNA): TGTGCCAGCTGGCAGCGCTCTGGAAACACCATATATTTT. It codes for CASWQRSGNTIYF.

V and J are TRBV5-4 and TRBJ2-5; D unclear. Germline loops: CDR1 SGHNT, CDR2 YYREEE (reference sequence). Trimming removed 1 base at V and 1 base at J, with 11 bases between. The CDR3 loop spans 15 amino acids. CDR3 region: CASSLSDDFQETQYF. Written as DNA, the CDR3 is TGTGCCAGCAGCTTGAGTGACGACTTCCAAGAGACCCAGTACTTC.

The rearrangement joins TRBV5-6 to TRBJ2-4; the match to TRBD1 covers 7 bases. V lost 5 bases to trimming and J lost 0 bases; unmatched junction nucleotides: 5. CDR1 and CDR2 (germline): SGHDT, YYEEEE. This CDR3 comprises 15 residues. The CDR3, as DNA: TGTGCCAGCAGGAGACAGGGAATAGCCAAAAACATTCAGTACTTC. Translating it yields CASRRQGIAKNIQYF.

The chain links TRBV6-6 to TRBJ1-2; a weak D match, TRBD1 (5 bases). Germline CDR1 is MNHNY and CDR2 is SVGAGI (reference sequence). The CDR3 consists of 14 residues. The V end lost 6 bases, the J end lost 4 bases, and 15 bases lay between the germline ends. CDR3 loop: CASSLSDSTYGYTF. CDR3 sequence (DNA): TGTGCCAGCAGCTTAAGCGACAGTACCTATGGCTACACCTTC.

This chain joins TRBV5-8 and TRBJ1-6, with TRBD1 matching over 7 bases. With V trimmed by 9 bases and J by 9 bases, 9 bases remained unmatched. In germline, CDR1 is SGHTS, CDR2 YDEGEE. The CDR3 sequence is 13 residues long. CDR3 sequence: CANQAGTVSPLHF. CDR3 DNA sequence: TGTGCCAACCAAGCCGGGACAGTTTCACCCCTCCACTTT.

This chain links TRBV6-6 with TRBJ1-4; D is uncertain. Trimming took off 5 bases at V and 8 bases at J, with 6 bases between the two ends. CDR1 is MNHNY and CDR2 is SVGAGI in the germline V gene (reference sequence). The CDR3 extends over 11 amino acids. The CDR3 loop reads CASSTGEKLFF. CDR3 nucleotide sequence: TGTGCCAGCAGTACGGGAGAAAAACTGTTTTTT.